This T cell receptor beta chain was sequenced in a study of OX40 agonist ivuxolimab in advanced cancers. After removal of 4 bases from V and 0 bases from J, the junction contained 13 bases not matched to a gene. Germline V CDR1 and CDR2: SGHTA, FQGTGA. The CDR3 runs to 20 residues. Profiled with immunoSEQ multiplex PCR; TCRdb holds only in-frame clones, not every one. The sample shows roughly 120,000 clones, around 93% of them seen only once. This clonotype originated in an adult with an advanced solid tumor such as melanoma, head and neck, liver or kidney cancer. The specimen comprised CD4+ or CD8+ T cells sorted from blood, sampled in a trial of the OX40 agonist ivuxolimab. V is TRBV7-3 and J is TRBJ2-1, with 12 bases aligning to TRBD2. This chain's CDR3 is CASSSQGTSGPSSSYNEQFF. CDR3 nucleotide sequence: TGTGCCAGCAGCTCCCAGGGGACTAGCGGGCCATCTAGCTCCTACAATGAGCAGTTCTTC.